The next 27 T cell receptor beta chains were all read from a single sample in a study of CXCR3-negative and CXCR3-positive naive CD8 T cells. The authors made the TRB cDNA libraries by 5' RACE using UMI labels. For each CDR3 protein, TCRdb gives one entry from its re-call of the 5' RACE reads, without DNA. The table for this sample gives 75,000 or so distinct CDR3 sequences. The sample taken for sequencing was naive CXCR3- CD8+ T cells from blood. Subset of the sample: CD45RO-CCR7+CD27+CD95- naive CD8+ T cells lacking CXCR3 (TNR3-). Receptor source: a human donor in good health. Some clones in this sample may be carry-over from other donors' samples.

This chain joins TRBV5-1 and TRBJ2-3; the TCRdb D gene call, TRBD1, has no DNA to confirm it. CDR1 SGHRS and CDR2 YFSETQ come from the germline V gene. This CDR3 spans 16 amino acids. The CDR3 sequence: CASSDGSGGWTDTQYF.

The chain joins TRBV7-6 to TRBJ2-7. The V gene's germline CDR1 is SGHVS and CDR2 FNYEAQ. The CDR3 loop spans 14 amino acids. This CDR3 reads CASSLHQTDYEQYF.

J is TRBJ2-3 and V is TRBV9; TCRdb reports TRBD1, a call that lacks DNA to check it against. The CDR3 contains 15 residues. Germline values: CDR1 SGDLS, CDR2 YYNGEE. CDR3 sequence reads: CASSVGGLIADTQYF. Full variable domain (rest looked up from reference TRBV9 and TRBJ2-3): DSGVTQTPKHLITATGQRVTLRCSPRSGDLSVYWYQQSLDQGLQFLIQYYNGEERAKGNILERFSAQQFPDLHSELNLSSLELGDSALYFCASSVGGLIADTQYFGPGTRLTVL.

The gene calls are TRBV14 and TRBJ2-7; TCRdb's assignment of TRBD1 cannot be checked, as there is no DNA. CDR1 is SGHDN, CDR2 FVKESK, per germline. This CDR3 is built from 17 residues. CDR3 residues: CASSQGYTGQGVYEQYF.

The CDR3 loop reads CASSVGNNEQFF. The gene calls are TRBV9 and TRBJ2-1. In germline, CDR1 is SGDLS, CDR2 YYNGEE. CDR3 length: 12 residues.

The chain has TRBV29-1 and TRBJ2-7; TCRdb names TRBD1, which stays unverified in the absence of DNA. Germline V gives CDR1 SQVTM, CDR2 ANQGSEA. There are 14 residues in the CDR3. CDR3 amino acids: CSVGEGTGNYEQYF.

The chain links TRBV19 to TRBJ2-1; the TCRdb D gene call, TRBD2, has no DNA to confirm it. CDR1 and CDR2 (germline): LNHDA, SQIVND (reference sequence). The CDR3 consists of 16 residues. CDR3 protein: CASRSKEGTPYNEQFF.

The rearrangement uses TRBV12-3 or TRBV12-4 and TRBJ2-7; the TRBD2 assignment by TCRdb is unverifiable without DNA. The CDR3 is made up of 13 amino acids. The CDR3 reads CASSISRDSKQYF.

The chain joins TRBV7-9 to TRBJ1-2; TCRdb calls TRBD1, which cannot be checked without DNA. This CDR3 spans 12 amino acids. Germline values: CDR1 SEHNR, CDR2 FQNEAQ (reference sequence). CDR3 protein: CASRGLGRGYTF.

The rearrangement uses TRBV7-6 and TRBJ1-4; without DNA, the TCRdb call of TRBD1 cannot be checked. The CDR3 length is 15 residues. The V gene's germline CDR1 is SGHVS and CDR2 FNYEAQ. The CDR3 loop is CASSRLDREGEKLFF.

This sequence joins TRBV12-3 or TRBV12-4 and TRBJ1-1; lacking DNA, the TRBD1 call made by TCRdb goes unchecked. The CDR3 is made up of 14 amino acids. The CDR3 protein is CASSSGQLNTEAFF.

V is TRBV2 and J is TRBJ2-1; the D gene TCRdb calls, TRBD1, cannot be checked with no DNA. In germline, CDR1 is SNHLY, CDR2 FYNNEI. The CDR3 is 14 residues long. CDR3 sequence reads: CASNPEWAADEQFF.

This chain links TRBV29-1 with TRBJ2-3; the TCRdb call, TRBD1, lacks DNA for checking. This CDR3 contains 13 residues. Germline CDR1 and CDR2: SQVTM and ANQGSEA. The CDR3 sequence is CSVRLGGPDTQYF.

The chain recombines TRBV3-1 with TRBJ1-1; TCRdb selects TRBD1, and the lack of DNA leaves this call unchecked. CDR1 is LGHDT and CDR2 is YNNKEL in the germline V gene (reference sequence). The CDR3 contains 17 residues. CDR3 loop: CASSQHPSQGADTEAFF.

This chain connects TRBV14 to TRBJ1-1. CDR3 size: 15 residues. Germline-derived CDR1 and CDR2 are SGHDN and FVKESK. The CDR3 spells CASSQVGGRDTEAFF.

This sequence joins TRBV7-6 and TRBJ1-2. The CDR3 sequence is 15 residues long. Germline V gene lookup returns CDR1 SGHVS and CDR2 FNYEAQ. The CDR3 reads CASSLSTDPNYGYTF.

This chain joins TRBV7-2 and TRBJ1-2; TCRdb outputs TRBD1, but without DNA this stays unchecked. Germline V gene data show CDR1 as SGHTA and CDR2 as FQGNSA. The CDR3 runs to 16 residues. CDR3 sequence: CASTSATGTGVYGYTF.

The chain couples TRBV7-9 to TRBJ2-3; absent DNA, TCRdb's TRBD2 call cannot be checked. Germline CDR1 SEHNR, CDR2 FQNEAQ (reference sequence). This CDR3 region has 16 residues. The CDR3 loop reads CASSSSSDVSTDTQYF.

The rearrangement joins TRBV28 to TRBJ2-7; TCRdb designates TRBD2, a call that cannot be tested without DNA. The CDR3 spans 16 residues. Germline values: CDR1 MDHEN, CDR2 SYDVKM. The CDR3 sequence: CASSLPSGRAFGEQYF.

This sequence joins TRBV12-3 or TRBV12-4 and TRBJ2-5; TCRdb names TRBD2, which stays unverified in the absence of DNA. The CDR3 covers 19 residues. CDR3 protein: CASSLAVIAGGPSSETQYF.

The V call is TRBV7-3, the J call TRBJ2-1; TCRdb's assignment of TRBD2 cannot be checked, as there is no DNA. CDR3 length: 15 residues. Germline lookup yields CDR1 SGHTA and CDR2 FQGTGA. CDR3 loop: CASSSAGGALDEQFF.

This rearrangement joins TRBV9 to TRBJ2-1; TCRdb names TRBD1, which stays unverified in the absence of DNA. This CDR3 region has 14 residues. CDR1 and CDR2 (germline): SGDLS, YYNGEE. CDR3 region: CASSGPGGDPEQFF.

V usage is TRBV12-3 or TRBV12-4 and J usage is TRBJ2-2; TCRdb's D gene call, TRBD1, goes unchecked for lack of DNA. This CDR3 has 17 residues. CDR3 amino acids: CASSFIPGTATTGELFF.

The chain links TRBV2 to TRBJ2-7; the D call of TRBD1 rests on TCRdb alone, since no DNA is present to check it. Germline assignment: CDR1 SNHLY and CDR2 FYNNEI. CDR3 length equals 15 residues. This chain's CDR3 is CASKGGTGTYYEQYF.

J is TRBJ2-7 and V is TRBV21-1; TCRdb's D call of TRBD1 is untestable without DNA. TRBV21-1 is a documented pseudogene. The CDR3 extends over 15 amino acids. CDR3 residues: CASGTDRSSSYEQYF.

This rearrangement joins TRBV6-1 to TRBJ2-1. The CDR3 contains 11 residues. Germline V CDR1 and CDR2: MNHNS, SASEGT. Here the CDR3 reads CASRHLGEQFF.

The V gene is TRBV7-8, the J gene TRBJ1-2. This CDR3 is built from 15 residues. CDR1 is SGHVS, CDR2 FQNEAQ, per germline. CDR3 protein: CASSLAGPANYGYTF.